The source of this T cell receptor (beta chain) is a study of T-cell memory formation after mild COVID-19 (dated by TCRdb to the early 2020s). Context from the whole study: TCR sequence clusters from the two donors were found to be largely donor specific. Two young, previously healthy adult volunteers, one female and one male, were included in the cohort. T-cell clones expanding and contracting after mild COVID-19 in two donors were tracked by longitudinal TCRalpha and TCRbeta repertoire sequencing.

Study-level results and caveats: Contracting CD4+ clones were located mainly in the CM and EM memory subsets, whereas CD8+ clones were found to be enriched in EMRA. Clones contracting from day 15 to 85 had balanced CD4/CD8 phenotypes, while a second wave expanding from day 15 to 37 was biased towards CD4+. Some responding clones were detected in pre-infection memory, which suggested that pre-existing cross-reactive memory T cells had joined the SARS-CoV-2 response. The second-wave clones that peaked on day 37 were not confirmed to be SARS-CoV-2 specific. Only two mild cases were covered by the study, and larger cohorts that include severe cases with pre-infection samples were considered necessary.

This clonotype showed up just a few times. Its antigen is not yet known. Within one base of it there is no much larger clone, and no base qualities were kept. The CDR3 measures 18 amino acids from cysteine to phenylalanine. Only CDR3 DNA remains: 54 bases, in frame from the first base. The CDR1 and CDR2 encoded by the germline V gene (reference sequence) are MNHEY and SMNVEV. V is cut by 3 bases and J by 2 bases, and the space between the germline ends is 20 bases. Reads for this sample came from an Illumina NovaSeq 6000. TCRalpha and TCRbeta cDNA libraries were built by 5'RACE with constant-segment primers, adding sample barcodes and unique molecular identifiers. Trizol reagent was used to extract RNA from every sample. Amplification of the libraries took two PCR steps, and the second step added a second sample barcode plus Illumina TruSeq adapters. Libraries were sequenced on an Illumina NovaSeq with 2 x 150 bp paired-end reads. For the original study's pipeline: The reads were demultiplexed and collapsed into UMI-guided consensus sequences using migec v1.2.7. Using mixcr v2.1.11, UMI consensuses were aligned to TRA and TRB V and J templates and then assembled into clonotypes. A clonotype was counted as expanded or contracted only when both edgeR and NoisET called the clonotype significant, with the noise models trained on biological replicates. edgeR calls used a false discovery rate-adjusted p below 0.01 and a log2 fold-change threshold of 1. PCA with hierarchical clustering of max-normalized trajectories of the 1000 most abundant clonotypes was used as exploratory dynamics analysis. Separately sequenced CD4+ and CD8+ repertoires were used to assign a CD4 or CD8 phenotype to each responding clone. The raw public data were reprocessed by TCRdb itself: fastp quality trimming at Q25, MiXCR clonotype calling, in-frame beta chains only. Duplicate CDR3 protein sequences are folded into a single record with the most common DNA and genes. Clone size and V and J calls follow TCRdb, not the original study. For this sample the table gives roughly 400,000 distinct CDR3 sequences, of which approximately 16% were detected only once. About a fifth of the sample goes to the ten largest clones.

Ficoll-Paque density gradient centrifugation was the method used to isolate PBMCs. The chain uses TRBV27 and TRBJ2-1; the D gene is perhaps TRBD2, from 6 matching bases. Specimen: PBMCs or a T cell subset sorted from them (not recorded which). The TCR sequence derives from a man younger than 35 who had mild COVID-19 (a few samples of this study predate the infection). The sample titles of this study are shuffled in the database, so cell type and time point are left out; the donor was told from shared clones. The CDR3 protein: CASSLTRINPFTYNEQFF. The DNA is as follows: TGTGCCAGCAGTTTGACTAGAATAAATCCGTTTACCTACAATGAGCAGTTCTTC.